The sequence of this T cell receptor beta chain was determined in a study of CD8+CD57+ T cells in acquired aplastic anemia. Study-wide points: Between the patient and control groups, CD8+ Simpson's diversity did not differ significantly. It was found that roughly 29 CD8+ CDR3 sequences were shared between patients and controls.

By flow cytometry, patients selected for sequencing had shown an expansion of CD8+CD57+ cells. Everyone among the patients had severe acquired aplastic anemia. This clonotype showed up just a few times. The antigen is undetermined. For CDR3 and TCR beta VDJ profiling, genomic DNA was the template used. TCRdb recomputed calls from the reads with MiXCR, one row per CDR3 protein. The sample has 150,000 to 200,000 distinct CDR3 sequences, roughly 48% seen once. V lost 6 bases, J lost 3 bases, and 8 bases lay in between. This CDR3 is 12 amino acids long. Germline V gene data show CDR1 as ENHRY and CDR2 as SYGVKD.

The receptor was isolated from a human donor with aplastic anemia. The chain employs TRBV10-3 and TRBJ1-2, with D possibly being TRBD1 (5 bases). Sequencing input: sorted CD4+, CD8+, or CD8+CD57+ T cells (not recorded which) from PBMCs. CDR3 bases: TGTGCCATCAGCGGGGGAGACTATGGCTACACCTTC. Residues: CAISGGDYGYTF.